Shown below are 20 T cell receptor beta chains from a single sample sequenced in a study of cytomegalovirus exposure and HLA in healthy donors. With 60 Vbeta and 13 Jbeta primers, the PCR was carried out. Some clones are missing from TCRdb's copy, which holds only in-frame ones; the method was immunoSEQ multiplex PCR. The data show roughly 280,000 clones, just over 70% seen once. Sequencing was performed on PBMCs. All receptors come from a female donor in good health and CMV-seronegative.

This clone has only a few counts. CDR3 region: CASSLAHRGGNEQFF. CDR3 DNA: TGTGCCAGCAGCTTAGCGCATCGTGGGGGGAATGAGCAGTTCTTC. V usage is TRBV7-2 and J usage is TRBJ2-1; D is perhaps TRBD2 (6 bases). There are 15 residues in the CDR3. Trimming took 0 bases from V and 7 from J, leaving 13 bases between them. Germline V gives CDR1 SGHTA, CDR2 FQGNSA.

This clone was seen a few times. V gene TRBV27 combines with J gene TRBJ1-1; D is unresolved. This CDR3 spans 14 amino acids. Germline lookup yields CDR1 MNHEY and CDR2 SMNVEV (reference sequence). Trimming pared 6 bases from V and 7 bases from J, leaving 18 bases between. CDR3 sequence: CASRPQPGRNEAFF. CDR3 sequence (DNA): TGTGCCAGCAGACCACAACCCGGGAGGAATGAAGCTTTCTTT.

The chain has TRBV15 and TRBJ1-4; TRBD1 matches at 7 bases. Germline-derived CDR1 and CDR2 are LNHNV and YYDKDF (reference sequence). With 1 base clipped from V and 5 bases from J, the junction kept 1 base outside the gene matches. This CDR3 is 14 amino acids long. The CDR3 loop is CATSRVTGNEKLFF. The CDR3, as DNA: TGTGCCACCAGCAGAGTGACAGGGAATGAAAAACTGTTTTTT.

The chain joins TRBV27 to TRBJ2-1; 10 bases are shared with TRBD2. In germline, CDR1 is MNHEY, CDR2 SMNVEV (reference sequence). The CDR3 runs to 18 residues. Trimming cost V 4 bases and J 7 bases; bases outside gene matches: 16. CDR3 DNA: TGTGCCAGCAGTTCAGTCTGGTACGAGCGGGGGGGATCAAATGAGCAGTTCTTC. Protein: CASSSVWYERGGSNEQFF.

The J gene is TRBJ2-3, the V gene TRBV4-1, with 7 bases aligning to TRBD2. Germline V gene sequence: CDR1 MGHRA, CDR2 YSYEKL. J was trimmed by 4 bases and V by 4 bases; bases with no gene match: 8. The CDR3 is 15 residues long. The CDR3 is CASSLAGAGADTQYF. The CDR3 nucleotides read TGCGCCAGCAGCCTGGCGGGAGCCGGTGCAGATACGCAGTATTTT.

In this sample, this clone turned up once. The J gene is TRBJ2-2, the V gene TRBV10-1, with D maybe TRBD1 (5 bases). The ends were cut back, 4 bases at V and 6 bases at J, with 12 bases in the middle. The germline gives CDR1 WNHNN, CDR2 SYGVQD (reference sequence). The CDR3 is made up of 14 amino acids. CDR3 amino acids: CASSGQGLAGELFF. DNA for the CDR3: TGCGCCAGCAGTGGTCAGGGCTTAGCCGGGGAGCTGTTTTTT.

The rearrangement joins TRBV4-2 to TRBJ2-2; 10 bases line up with TRBD2. The CDR3 runs to 15 residues. Trimming removed 4 bases from V and 6 bases from J; junction bases left unmatched: 5. Germline values: CDR1 LGHNA, CDR2 YNFKEQ. The CDR3 coding sequence is TGTGCCAGCAGCCGAGCGGGACTAGCGTCCGGGGAGCTGTTTTTT. Translated: CASSRAGLASGELFF.

The V call is TRBV10-2, the J call TRBJ2-1, with 10 bases matching TRBD2. Germline V gene lookup returns CDR1 WSHSY and CDR2 SAAADI. The CDR3 has 12 amino acids. With 6 bases clipped from V and 10 bases from J, the junction kept 3 bases outside the gene matches. This chain's CDR3 is CASRGLAEEQFF. CDR3 bases: TGCGCCAGCAGAGGACTAGCGGAAGAGCAGTTCTTC.

Written as DNA, the CDR3 is TGTGCCAGCAGCTCACCACAGGCCCCCGGGGGAGAGACCCAGTACTTC. It encodes CASSSPQAPGGETQYF. This rearrangement joins TRBV7-9 to TRBJ2-5; tentatively, D is TRBD2 (6 bases). Germline CDR1 and CDR2: SEHNR and FQNEAQ (reference sequence). Between the trimmed V and J ends, which lost 4 bases and 4 bases, there was a span of 19 bases. This CDR3 has 16 residues.

Notes on this clone: Other DNA sequences in this specimen translate into the identical CDR3. The chain recombines TRBV9 with TRBJ2-1, with 11 positions matching TRBD2. The CDR3 has 16 amino acids. Trimming at V came to 0 bases and at J to 4 bases, leaving 3 bases not matched to a gene. Germline V CDR1 and CDR2: SGDLS, YYNGEE. DNA for the CDR3: TGTGCCAGCAGCGTAGCTGGGACTAGCGGTTACAATGAGCAGTTCTTC. It specifies CASSVAGTSGYNEQFF. Full variable domain (missing parts from reference TRBV9 and TRBJ2-1): DSGVTQTPKHLITATGQRVTLRCSPRSGDLSVYWYQQSLDQGLQFLIQYYNGEERAKGNILERFSAQQFPDLHSELNLSSLELGDSALYFCASSVAGTSGYNEQFFGPGTRLTVL.

This clone appeared once. J is TRBJ2-2 and V is TRBV2, with D maybe TRBD2 (5 bases). The V gene's germline CDR1 is SNHLY and CDR2 FYNNEI. This CDR3 comprises 15 residues. The ends were cut back, 6 bases at V and 6 bases at J, with 17 bases in the middle. CDR3 region: CASSRRSWEPGELFF. In DNA form, the CDR3 reads TGTGCCAGCAGCCGACGCTCATGGGAGCCCGGGGAGCTGTTTTTT.

The rearrangement joins TRBV25-1 to TRBJ2-3; TRBD2 matches 7 bases. V was pared by 4 bases and J by 0 bases, with 1 base of the junction left unmatched. Per the germline V gene, CDR1 is MGHDK and CDR2 is SYGVNS. This CDR3 spans 14 amino acids. DNA of the CDR3: TGTGCCAGCAGTGCGGGAGGTAGCACAGATACGCAGTATTTT. Protein sequence: CASSAGGSTDTQYF.

CDR3 sequence (DNA): TGTGCCAGCACCGAAGCGGGAGCCAACACCGGGGAGCTGTTTTTT. Protein: CASTEAGANTGELFF. The V gene is TRBV27, the J gene TRBJ2-2; TRBD2 matches 8 bases. CDR3 length equals 15 residues. Trimming at V came to 7 bases and at J to 2 bases, leaving 6 bases not matched to a gene. Per germline, CDR1 MNHEY and CDR2 SMNVEV (reference sequence).

In the case of this clone: This specimen includes other DNA sequences encoding the same CDR3. The chain employs TRBV5-4 and TRBJ2-5, with TRBD1 matching 7 bases. V was clipped by 4 bases and J by 2 bases; unmatched bases: 5. This CDR3 is built from 14 residues. Looked up from germline, CDR1 is SGHNT and CDR2 is YYREEE (reference sequence). The CDR3 DNA follows: TGTGCCAGCAGCCCTAGGACAGGACAAGAGACCCAGTACTTC. Translated, it gives CASSPRTGQETQYF.

As for this clone: At one of its ends the junction is not consistent with the germline gene, which may arise from a read error. The chain recombines TRBV7-9 with TRBJ1-2; D might be TRBD1 (5 bases). There are 14 residues in the CDR3. Germline V lookup: CDR1 SEHNR, CDR2 FQNEAQ (reference sequence). The CDR3: CSSSSGQANYGYTF. The DNA for the CDR3 is TGTTCCAGCAGCTCAGGGCAAGCTAACTATGGCTACACCTTC.

The chain recombines TRBV15 with TRBJ2-7; tentative D call: TRBD2 (5 bases). The V gene lost 3 bases and the J gene lost 0 bases, with 21 bases spanning the gap. The germline CDR1 and CDR2 sequences are LNHNV and YYDKDF (reference sequence). This CDR3 spans 18 amino acids. Written as DNA, the CDR3 is TGTGCCACCAGCAGCGCCGCAAATCTAGCTGCCCTCTCCTACGAGCAGTACTTC. Residues: CATSSAANLAALSYEQYF.

V is TRBV5-7 and J is TRBJ2-7, with D maybe TRBD2 (5 bases). TRBV5-7 is an ORF, with its function uncertain. V lost 3 bases and J 0 bases, leaving 10 bases between the germline ends. This CDR3 contains 14 residues. CDR3 protein: CASSCERTSYEQYF. DNA of the CDR3: TGTGCCAGCAGCTGCGAGCGGACCTCCTACGAGCAGTACTTC.

This sequence joins TRBV19 and TRBJ2-1; TRBD2 agrees at 11 bases. Germline V gene data show CDR1 as LNHDA and CDR2 as SQIVND (reference sequence). V lost 1 base, J lost 6 bases, and 2 bases stayed unmatched. This CDR3 comprises 15 residues. This CDR3 is CASSIASGRTNEQFF. The CDR3 DNA reads as TGTGCCAGTAGTATAGCTAGCGGGAGGACCAATGAGCAGTTCTTC.

This clone has only one observation. Other DNA sequences within the sample encode an identical CDR3. The chain joins TRBV5-1 to TRBJ2-7, with 8 bases lining up with TRBD1. V lost 4 bases to trimming and J lost 0 bases; unmatched junction nucleotides: 6. The CDR3 loop spans 15 amino acids. Germline V gene sequence: CDR1 SGHRS, CDR2 YFSETQ. Here the CDR3 reads CASSPRQGTSYEQYF. The CDR3 DNA sequence: TGCGCCAGCAGCCCCAGACAGGGGACCTCCTACGAGCAGTACTTC.

The V call is TRBV6-1, the J call TRBJ2-2; perhaps TRBD1 as D (6 bases). The V and J ends lost 8 bases and 4 bases respectively, with 11 bases between them. The CDR3 loop spans 13 amino acids. Per the germline V gene, CDR1 is MNHNS and CDR2 is SASEGT. The CDR3 DNA reads TGTGCCAGCCGGGACACCCTCACCGGGGAGCTGTTTTTT. Amino acids: CASRDTLTGELFF.